Detailed here is one TCR beta chain. Its specificity is unknown. Then a second PCR, running about 6 to 12 cycles, was carried out with a sample-barcoded 5' primer and a J-beta primer mix. A tag from a template-switch adaptor with 12 random nucleotides marked each cDNA molecule. No fewer than 3 million CDR3-containing paired-end reads came from each sample. TCRdb redid the calling of the 5' RACE reads with MiXCR, one entry per CDR3 protein. This table holds roughly 1,800,000 distinct CDR3 sequences, just under 50% found once. This sample stems from a study of blood T cells in healthy people across ages. Study-level points and caveats: Age advanced and TCR beta diversity per million T cells fell, roughly linearly.

Every donor contributed about 10 milliliters of peripheral blood by blood draw. The sequencing input was blood. This TCR came from a woman in her thirties or forties in good health.

The CDR3 spells CASSFEGPPLHF. The CDR3 nucleotides read TGTGCCAGCAGCTTCGAGGGGCCACCCCTCCACTTT. The chain is built from TRBV7-9 and TRBJ1-6, with D possibly matching TRBD1 (5 bases). The CDR3 contains 12 residues. Germline V gene data show CDR1 as SEHNR and CDR2 as FQNEAQ (reference sequence). Trimming left V 3 bases short and J 11 bases short, with 8 bases between.